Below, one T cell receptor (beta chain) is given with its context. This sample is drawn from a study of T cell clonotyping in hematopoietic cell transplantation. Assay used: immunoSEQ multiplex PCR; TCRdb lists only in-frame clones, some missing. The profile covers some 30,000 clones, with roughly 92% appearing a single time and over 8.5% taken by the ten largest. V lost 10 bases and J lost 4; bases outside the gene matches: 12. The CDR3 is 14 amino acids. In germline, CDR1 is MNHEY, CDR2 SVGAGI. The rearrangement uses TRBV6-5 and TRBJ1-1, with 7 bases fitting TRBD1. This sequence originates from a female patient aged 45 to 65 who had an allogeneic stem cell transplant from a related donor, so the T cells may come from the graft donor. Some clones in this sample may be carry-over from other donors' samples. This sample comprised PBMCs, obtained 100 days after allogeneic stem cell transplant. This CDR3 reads CATSWGTDLTEAFF. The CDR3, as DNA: TGTGCCACAAGCTGGGGGACAGATCTCACTGAAGCTTTCTTT.